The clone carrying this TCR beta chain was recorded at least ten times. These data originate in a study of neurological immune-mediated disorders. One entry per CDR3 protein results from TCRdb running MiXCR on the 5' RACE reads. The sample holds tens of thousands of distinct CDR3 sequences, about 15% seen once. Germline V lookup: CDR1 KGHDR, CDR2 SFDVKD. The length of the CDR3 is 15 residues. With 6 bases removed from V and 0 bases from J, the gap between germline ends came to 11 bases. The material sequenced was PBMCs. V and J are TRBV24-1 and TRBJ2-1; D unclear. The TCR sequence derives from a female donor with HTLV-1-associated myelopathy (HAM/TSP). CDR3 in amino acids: CATSPRGSSYNEQFF. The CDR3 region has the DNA TGTGCCACCAGTCCCCGTGGCAGCTCCTACAATGAGCAGTTCTTC.